This is a list of T cell receptor beta chains from one sample in a study of shared clonotypes between healthy human individuals. Data came from immunoSEQ multiplex PCR; TCRdb stores just in-frame clones and leaves some out. Of around 700,000 clones listed, about two thirds are singletons. Input material: memory CD4+ T cells sorted from blood. The receptor source for this set is a young woman in good health. CDR3s include the opening cysteine and the closing phenylalanine or tryptophan. D genes are given only for firm matches. A row's size may be missing; if present it is once, few, many or a size class.

TRBV4-1	.	.	TRBJ2-1	CASSLTESTLNEQFF	TGCGCCAGCAGCCTTACTGAGTCCACTTTAAATGAGCAGTTCTTC
TRBV6-1	TRBD2	once	TRBJ2-1	CASSEIPLASGNTYNEQFF	TGTGCCAGCAGTGAAATCCCCCTTGCTAGCGGTAATACCTACAATGAGCAGTTCTTC
TRBV30	.	few	TRBJ2-5	CAWSVRGLQETQYF	TGTGCCTGGAGTGTACGGGGTCTACAAGAGACCCAGTACTTC
TRBV19	TRBD2	.	TRBJ2-3	CASSLAGGADTQYF	TGTGCCAGTAGCTTAGCGGGAGGAGCAGATACGCAGTATTTT
TRBV7-9	.	once	TRBJ2-5	CASSLGDRATQYF	TGTGCCAGCAGCTTAGGGGATAGAGCTACCCAGTACTTC
TRBV7-9	TRBD2	.	TRBJ2-3	CASSDYRLAYRTDTQYF	TGTGCCAGCAGCGACTATCGACTAGCATACCGCACAGATACGCAGTATTTT
TRBV28	.	.	TRBJ1-1	CASTPGALLMDTEAFF	TGTGCCAGCACTCCGGGCGCTCTCCTAATGGACACTGAAGCTTTCTTT
TRBV5-1	.	few	TRBJ2-1	CASREGERPFF	TGCGCCAGCAGGGAGGGAGAACGTCCGTTCTTC
TRBV18	.	.	TRBJ1-1	CASSPTTTGNTEAFF	TGTGCCAGCTCCCCTACTACCACAGGGAACACTGAAGCTTTCTTT
TRBV30	TRBD1	.	TRBJ1-4	CAWSAAGTVNEKLFF	TGTGCCTGGAGTGCAGCCGGGACAGTTAATGAAAAACTGTTTTTT
TRBV6-1	TRBD1	.	TRBJ2-2	CASSEQGATGELFF	TGTGCCAGCAGTGAACAGGGGGCAACCGGGGAGCTGTTTTTT
TRBV5-4	.	once	TRBJ1-5	CASSQERGKPLPQHF	TGTGCCAGCAGCCAAGAACGAGGCAAGCCATTGCCCCAGCATTTT
TRBV28	.	few	TRBJ2-7	CASSPRRGTGSVPYF	TGTGCCAGCAGTCCGAGGCGAGGGACGGGGTCGGTTCCGTACTTC
TRBV7-9	.	.	TRBJ2-1	CASKLGRYNEQFF	TGTGCCAGCAAGCTGGGCCGTTACAATGAGCAGTTCTTC
TRBV20-1	.	few	TRBJ1-1	CSAPRGVEAFF	TGCAGTGCTCCCAGGGGCGTTGAAGCTTTCTTT
TRBV10-3	TRBD2	.	TRBJ2-7	CAVGSGDSYEQYF	TGTGCTGTAGGGAGCGGGGACTCCTACGAGCAGTACTTC
TRBV19	.	.	TRBJ2-7	CASSRGFQYEQYF	TGTGCCAGTAGTCGGGGGTTCCAGTACGAGCAGTACTTC
TRBV19	TRBD2	.	TRBJ2-3	CASSSQRSSGRLDTQYF	TGTGCCAGTAGTAGCCAGAGGTCTAGCGGGAGACTAGATACGCAGTATTTT
TRBV28	TRBD2	.	TRBJ2-3	CASQSTSGPTDTQYF	TGTGCCAGCCAATCCACTAGCGGCCCCACAGATACGCAGTATTTT
TRBV7-8	.	.	TRBJ2-7	CASSLVGGSSNSYEQYF	TGTGCCAGCAGCTTAGTCGGGGGATCCTCTAACTCCTACGAGCAGTACTTC
TRBV9	TRBD1	.	TRBJ1-4	CASSVGDRHGEKLFF	TGTGCCAGCAGCGTAGGGGACAGGCACGGGGAAAAACTGTTTTTT
TRBV6-1	TRBD1	few	TRBJ2-3	CASGPLGQYTDTQYF	TGTGCCAGCGGACCCTTGGGACAGTACACAGATACGCAGTATTTT
TRBV4-1	TRBD1	.	TRBJ2-1	CASSQDLRQGARDEQFF	TGCGCCAGCAGCCAAGATCTTAGGCAGGGGGCGAGGGATGAGCAGTTCTTC
TRBV2	TRBD1	.	TRBJ1-5	CASSVGTGIYSNQPQHF	TGTGCCAGCAGCGTTGGGACAGGGATTTATAGCAATCAGCCCCAGCATTTT
TRBV28	TRBD2	.	TRBJ2-7	CASTGAAGGVRYEQYF	TGTGCCAGCACTGGAGCAGCGGGGGGCGTCAGGTACGAGCAGTACTTC
TRBV14	.	.	TRBJ2-1	CASSQGGSRFF	TGTGCCAGCAGCCAAGGAGGAAGTAGGTTCTTC
TRBV27	.	few	TRBJ1-1	CASDTEAFF	TGTGCCAGCGACACTGAAGCTTTCTTT
TRBV4-1	.	.	TRBJ2-1	CASSQVGSGKGGNEQFF	TGCGCCAGCAGCCAAGTCGGTAGCGGAAAGGGAGGCAATGAGCAGTTCTTC
TRBV7-2	.	.	TRBJ1-3	CASSLWHGNTIYF	TGTGCCAGCAGCTTATGGCACGGAAACACCATATATTTT
TRBV10-3	TRBD1	.	TRBJ1-5	CATKPGQGYQPQHF	TGTGCCACAAAACCGGGACAGGGGTATCAGCCCCAGCATTTT
TRBV2	.	few	TRBJ2-7	CASRGGRPYEQYF	TGTGCCAGCAGGGGCGGACGCCCCTACGAGCAGTACTTC
TRBV28	TRBD1	.	TRBJ2-7	CASSLGQGYDEQYF	TGTGCCAGCAGTTTGGGACAGGGGTACGACGAGCAGTACTTC
TRBV19	.	.	TRBJ1-1	CASSTLNTEAFF	TGTGCCAGTAGTACACTGAACACTGAAGCTTTCTTT
TRBV5-1	.	.	TRBJ2-5	CASSLVRGRAGEVKTQYF	TGCGCCAGCAGCTTGGTTCGGGGGCGCGCAGGGGAGGTGAAGACCCAGTACTTC
TRBV14	TRBD1	.	TRBJ2-7	CASSQDPRDRSSYEQYF	TGTGCCAGCAGCCAAGATCCTAGGGACAGGAGCTCCTACGAGCAGTACTTC
TRBV11-2	.	.	TRBJ1-1	CASSLIRGTEAFF	TGTGCCAGCAGCCTCATCAGGGGCACTGAAGCTTTCTTT
TRBV19	TRBD2	.	TRBJ2-2	CASSIRGTSGRPGSYTGELFF	TGTGCCAGTAGTATACGGGGGACTAGCGGGCGGCCGGGTAGCTACACCGGGGAGCTGTTTTTT
TRBV29-1	.	.	TRBJ2-4	CSVVTGNLAKNIQYF	TGCAGCGTTGTAACAGGGAATCTAGCCAAAAACATTCAGTACTTC
TRBV18	TRBD1	few	TRBJ1-1	CASSPPGTGKANTEAFF	TGTGCCAGCTCACCACCTGGGACAGGGAAGGCCAACACTGAAGCTTTCTTT
TRBV7-9	.	.	TRBJ2-5	CASNEAGQPHETQYF	TGTGCCAGCAACGAGGCAGGACAGCCCCACGAGACCCAGTACTTC
TRBV6-5	.	.	TRBJ1-2	CASRYRGRRDGYTF	TGTGCCAGCAGATATCGGGGGCGCCGGGATGGCTACACCTTC
TRBV25-1	TRBD2	.	TRBJ2-7	CASSEWASGDSYEQYF	TGTGCCAGCAGTGAATGGGCTAGCGGGGACTCCTACGAGCAGTACTTC
TRBV2	.	.	TRBJ2-1	CASRYDGSTYNEQFF	TGTGCCAGCAGATATGACGGCTCAACCTACAATGAGCAGTTCTTC
TRBV18	TRBD1	once	TRBJ1-2	CASSGQGDGYTF	TGTGCCAGCTCGGGACAGGGGGACGGCTACACCTTC
TRBV6-5	.	few	TRBJ1-4	CASSPGMTNEKLFF	TGTGCCAGCAGCCCTGGGATGACTAATGAAAAACTGTTTTTT
TRBV6-1	TRBD1	few	TRBJ1-5	CASSAGGRWNQPQHF	TGTGCCAGCAGTGCAGGGGGACGGTGGAATCAGCCCCAGCATTTT
TRBV27	TRBD1	.	TRBJ2-4	CASSSGGFRVKNIQYF	TGTGCCAGCAGTTCAGGGGGATTTAGGGTCAAAAACATTCAGTACTTC
TRBV5-6	TRBD2	.	TRBJ2-5	CASSLSSGTWETQYF	TGTGCCAGCAGCTTGTCCAGCGGGACCTGGGAGACCCAGTACTTC
TRBV5-1	.	once	TRBJ2-2	CASSLGDPNTGELFF	TGCGCCAGCAGCTTGGGAGATCCGAACACCGGGGAGCTGTTTTTT
TRBV7-9	.	.	TRBJ2-1	CASSSMGRYNEQFF	TGTGCCAGCAGCTCTATGGGGAGGTACAATGAGCAGTTCTTC
TRBV5-4	TRBD2	.	TRBJ2-5	CASSPGLAKQETQYF	TGTGCCAGCAGCCCTGGACTAGCGAAACAAGAGACCCAGTACTTC